This T cell receptor (beta chain) was profiled in a study of blood T cell repertoires in COVID-19. Study background: Acute-phase and convalescent COVID-19 samples originated in the United States, Italy and Spain. In each case, the material was cDNA or gDNA derived from T cells, B-cell-depleted T cells, or PBMCs.

In the original workflow: Amplification of reference gene primers was used by the study to estimate nucleated cell counts. TCRdb's table, derived via immunoSEQ multiplex PCR, lists solely in-frame clones and lacks some. V, J and clone size are taken as reported in that table, and D and trimming were inferred from the DNA itself. Among tens of thousands of clones listed, about 88% were seen once. This CDR3 spans 18 amino acids. Germline CDR1 is MNHEY and CDR2 is SMNVEV (reference sequence). Trimming cost V 5 bases and J 4 bases; bases outside gene matches: 17. This clone has only a few counts. Input material: peripheral blood. The source is a man aged 70 or older with acute or convalescent COVID-19. V gene TRBV27 combines with J gene TRBJ2-1; 7 bases agree with TRBD2. The CDR3 bases are TGTGCCAGCAGTCCCGGACTAGTAACACCCTCAACTTACAATGAGCAGTTCTTC. This sequence encodes CASSPGLVTPSTYNEQFF.